This T cell receptor beta chain appears in the sequencing data of a study of regulatory T cells in long-lasting Graves disease (dated by TCRdb to 2020 to 2022). With respect to the entire study: Antithyroid drugs had been taken for less than 3 months by newly diagnosed Graves' disease patients. Persistent Graves' disease patients were compared with newly diagnosed Graves' disease patients by peripheral blood TCR sequencing and RNA sequencing. The study was registered as a clinical trial and conducted in China. TCR sequencing covered some 13 persistent and 20 newly diagnosed Graves' disease patients, some 33 samples in total.

The research as a whole found: Peripheral blood alone was examined, since thyroid tissue, which constituted the primary lesion, could not be accessed. Patients with persistent disease shared more public clonotypes (about 2,700) than newly diagnosed patients did (966). The authors noted that the small sample size was a limitation that may lower accuracy. Persistent disease showed preferential use of TRBV28, TRBJ1-2 and TRBJ2-5, whereas newly diagnosed disease favored TRBV20-1 and TRBJ2-1. Compared with newly diagnosed patients, patients with persistent Graves' disease had lower TCR Shannon entropy and fewer highly expanded clones, which suggests clonal expansion. Sequencing and analysis were restricted to the TCR beta chain.

In the paper's terms, the time point label means: newly diagnosed GD, antithyroid drugs for less than 3 months. RNA was extracted from PBMCs in TRIzol for both TCR sequencing and RNA sequencing. Graves' disease was diagnosed according to American Thyroid Association guidelines. Patients were recruited from an endocrinology department in Xi'an, China. From each patient, 7.5 to 10 milliliters of peripheral blood was collected into an EDTA anticoagulant tube. Ficoll Paque Plus density gradient separation was used to isolate PBMCs, and no additional T cell sorting was done. An Agilent 2100 Bioanalyzer and agarose gel were used to check RNA quality, and a NanoDrop 2000 was used to measure RNA concentration. The receptor library was made with multiplex PCR. Sequencing relied on an Illumina HiSeq 4000. To build TCR beta libraries, CDR3 regions were amplified by Arm-PCR using iRepertoire HTBI primers. PCR products were gel purified before sequencing. The paper's data handling went like this. Across samples, some 62 TRBV and 13 to 15 TRBJ segments were identified and used for gene usage analysis of CDR3 amino acid clonotypes. Filtered high-quality paired reads were merged into contigs using COPE and FqMerger. BLAST was used to align contigs to the IMGT TRBV, TRBD and TRBJ reference genes, and CDR3 was defined following IMGT. Any clonotype with a frequency above 0.1% was classified as a highly expanded clone. Shannon entropy served as the measure of repertoire diversity, while the Gini coefficient captured V-J evenness. A clonotype was considered public if more than one individual shared it. TCRdb trimmed public reads at Q25 via fastp, called clones via MiXCR and kept in-frame beta chains. Identical CDR3 proteins give one entry, which carries the most common genes and DNA. These V and J calls derive from TCRdb rather than the authors' analysis. The sample table records 400,000 to 450,000 distinct CDR3 sequences; roughly 15% of these occur just once. The ten most abundant clones make up roughly 10% of the sample.

From its cysteine to its phenylalanine, the CDR3 spans 14 amino acids. Only CDR3 DNA remains: 42 bases, in frame from the first base. The germline V gene (reference sequence) yields SEHNR for CDR1 and FQNEAQ for CDR2. V is shortened by 7 bases, J by 6 bases, and the region joining them spans 18 bases. This clonotype appeared a few times. The specificity of this receptor is unknown. Base qualities are not at hand, and no much larger clone is one base apart. In addition, the sample was reused for a study of T cells in Graves' hyperthyroidism and ophthalmopathy. The second paper further reports: Graves' hyperthyroidism was defined as stable when no progression to ophthalmopathy occurred over 18 months of follow-up. Hyperthyroidism patients were newly diagnosed, had a disease duration of under 2 months, and were aged 18 to 65 years. Any patient with an uncontrolled infection, another autoimmune disease, pregnancy or lactation was excluded. Diagnoses relied on clinical symptoms, serum thyroxine and TRAb, thyroid ultrasound and orbital computed tomography. The TCR CDR3 was subjected to a first round of RT-PCR using the HTBI primer set and the Qiagen OneStep RT-PCR kit. Blood samples also contained most of the expanded thyroid clonotypes (frequency above 0.001), which suggests that blood repertoires may reflect thyroid immune responses. In cross-validation, a model built on a 13 V-J signature told ophthalmopathy apart from stable hyperthyroidism with under 90% sensitivity and about 81% specificity, and in testing the same model reached 80%/75%. In validation, the model predicted progression to ophthalmopathy a median of roughly 6.2 months before onset, with roughly 71% sensitivity and roughly 77% specificity. To identify distinguishing TCR V-J signatures, a discovery cohort of about 95 patients was used, comprising roughly 45 with Graves' ophthalmopathy and some 60 with stable Graves' hyperthyroidism. Prospective prediction of ophthalmopathy was tested in an independent validation cohort consisting of 18 hyperthyroidism patients and more than 15 patients who later progressed to ophthalmopathy. The roughly 100 discovery patients were randomly split 7:3 into training and test sets. The study also compared thyroid tissue and blood T-cell repertoires from about 6 Graves' hyperthyroidism patients. Once sampling was done, hyperthyroidism patients were given methimazole at a starting dose of 30 mg daily, whereas ophthalmopathy patients were given high-dose intravenous methylprednisolone. Libraries were constructed in a second round of multiplex PCR, after which size selection and purification were carried out. Paired-end sequencing of the libraries was performed with 100 bp reads on an Illumina HiSeq2000. SOAPnuke was used to process the raw data, throwing out any read that contained adapters or uncalled bases, had a mean Phred below 15, or lacked an exact constant-primer or identifier match. High-quality paired reads were merged with COPE v1.2.5, and unique nucleotide sequences were defined as clonotypes. MiTCR v1.1 was used to align clonotypes to the IMGT TRBV, TRBD and TRBJ reference segments. The analysis included only V-J combinations with a frequency above 0.0001, which together covered 99% to 99.2% of the repertoires. The TCS score was defined as F50 (clonal expansion) divided by E x V (chaos), with BLOSUM62-based TCRdist calculated between CDR3 peptides within each V-J. Welch's t-statistics and random forest reduced fewer than 600 V-J features to 13, which were used in a naive Bayes classifier (R e1071). Sample size was not statistically predetermined, and blinding of investigators to group allocation was not performed. TCR Vbeta CDR3 sequencing of roughly 140 peripheral blood samples (approximately 44 ophthalmopathy, about 75 hyperthyroidism and roughly 17 progressor patients) is reported in the paper.

The rearranged chain carries TRBV7-9 and TRBJ1-2, with no confidently assigned D gene. The receptor was derived from a woman aged 25 to 39 with Graves disease. Donor details come from another sample of the same person, matched by shared clones. The input for sequencing was peripheral blood mononuclear cells (PBMCs), taken at new diagnosis, from a patient treated with antithyroid drugs. The DNA reads as follows: TGTGCCAGCACGCGAGCGGAGGGAGCGAATGGCTACACCTTC. Its translation is CASTRAEGANGYTF.